This T cell receptor beta chain stems from a study of CXCR3-negative and CXCR3-positive naive CD8 T cells. Study findings and constraints: Naive subsets had comparable surface CD5, so TRB CDR3 properties gauged TCR strength. Greater hydrophobicity was found in TRB CDR3s of CXCR3-positive naive cells than of CXCR3-negative naive cells.

The authors prepared UMI-labeled TRB cDNA libraries by 5' RACE. From the 5' RACE reads, TCRdb lists one entry per CDR3 protein and no DNA. The sample totals 90,000 to 150,000 distinct CDR3 sequences; its top ten clones hold approximately 0.36%. Notes on this clonotype: Its antigen remains unidentified.

Phenotypically, naive CD8+ T cells corresponded to CD45RO-CCR7+CD27+CD95-. Germline loops: CDR1 MGHRA, CDR2 YSYEKL. The CDR3 has 14 residues. The receptor's source is a human donor in good health. Some clones in this sample may be carry-over from other donors' samples. Sequencing was done on a sample of naive CXCR3+ CD8+ T cells from blood. Documented subset: CD45RO-CCR7+CD27+CD95- naive CD8+ T cells expressing CXCR3 (TNR3+). V gene TRBV4-1 combines with J gene TRBJ2-7. CDR3 protein: CASSQSAASHEQYF.